Following are 26 T cell receptor beta chains from one sample sequenced in a study of blood T cell repertoires in COVID-19. The data were produced by immunoSEQ multiplex PCR, yet TCRdb's version contains in-frame clones alone and is incomplete. The data contain roughly 240,000 clones, approximately 82% of them singletons. Material: peripheral blood. These receptors were collected from a man aged 35-49 years who had recovered from COVID-19.

This chain links TRBV11-3 with TRBJ2-3, with a tentative D call TRBD2 (6 bases). CDR3 length: 16 residues. Germline V gene lookup returns CDR1 SGHNT and CDR2 YENEEA. The V gene lost 4 bases and the J gene lost 2 bases, with 16 bases spanning the gap. The CDR3 region is CASSWRDGSATDTQYF. The CDR3 DNA reads as TGTGCCAGCAGCTGGAGGGACGGCTCGGCCACAGATACGCAGTATTTT.

V gene TRBV10-1 combines with J gene TRBJ1-1; D is ambiguous. V lost 0 bases and J 4 bases, leaving 12 bases between the germline ends. This CDR3 has 15 amino acids. The germline V gene has CDR1 WNHNN and CDR2 SYGVQD (reference sequence). The CDR3 nucleotides read TGCGCCAGCAGTGAGTCGAAAAAAGAGGCCACTGAAGCTTTCTTT. It yields the protein CASSESKKEATEAFF.

V gene TRBV27 combines with J gene TRBJ2-5; no clear D. CDR1 MNHEY and CDR2 SMNVEV come from the germline V gene (reference sequence). Trimming took 5 bases from V and 2 from J, leaving 9 bases between them. The CDR3 loop spans 13 amino acids. The CDR3 DNA follows: TGTGCCAGCAGTCCGTCGAGGCAAGAGACCCAGTACTTC. Translation: CASSPSRQETQYF.

This rearrangement joins TRBV5-1 to TRBJ1-4; 10 bases are a match to TRBD1. The CDR3 covers 15 residues. Per the germline V gene, CDR1 is SGHRS and CDR2 is YFSETQ. The trim removed 5 bases at V and 2 bases at J, leaving 3 bases unmatched. The CDR3 nucleotides are TGCGCCAGCAGAGGGACAGGGGCTACTAATGAAAAACTGTTTTTT. The encoded protein is CASRGTGATNEKLFF.

This chain joins TRBV10-3 and TRBJ2-3, with 11 bases aligning to TRBD2. There are 14 residues in the CDR3. Germline V CDR1 and CDR2: ENHRY, SYGVKD. V lost 7 bases to trimming and J lost 5 bases; unmatched junction nucleotides: 5. CDR3 coding DNA: TGTGCCATCAAGCCGGGACTAGCGGAAGATACGCAGTATTTT. Amino acids: CAIKPGLAEDTQYF.

The chain is built from TRBV2 and TRBJ1-2; D might be TRBD1 (5 bases). The CDR3 is 13 amino acids. CDR1 and CDR2 (germline): SNHLY, FYNNEI. V lost 5 bases and J 4 bases, leaving 11 bases between the germline ends. CDR3 residues: CASSLWGRYGYTF. CDR3 nucleotides: TGTGCCAGCAGTCTCTGGGGCCGCTATGGCTACACCTTC.

V gene TRBV10-3 combines with J gene TRBJ2-1, with TRBD2 matching 11 bases. V was clipped by 5 bases and J by 7 bases; unmatched bases: 7. CDR3 length equals 15 residues. Germline CDR1 ENHRY, CDR2 SYGVKD. This chain's CDR3 is CAISKLAGVLNEQFF. The CDR3 nucleotides read TGTGCCATCAGTAAACTAGCGGGAGTGCTTAATGAGCAGTTCTTC.

The gene calls are TRBV7-9 and TRBJ2-2; D remains ambiguous. V was trimmed by 8 bases and J by 2 bases, leaving 9 bases between them. CDR3 length: 13 amino acids. Germline V gene lookup returns CDR1 SEHNR and CDR2 FQNEAQ (reference sequence). The CDR3 is CASLADNTGELFF. The DNA of the CDR3 is TGTGCCAGCCTCGCGGATAACACCGGGGAGCTGTTTTTT. The variable domain in full, with the rest retrieved from reference TRBV7-9 and TRBJ2-2, is DTGVSQNPRHKITKRGQNVTFRCDPISEHNRLYWYRQTLGQGPEFLTYFQNEAQLEKSRLLSDRFSAERPKGSFSTLEIQRTEQGDSAMYLCASLADNTGELFFGEGSRLTVL.

This clone is a singleton in its sample. The chain uses TRBV5-4 and TRBJ2-5; 9 nucleotides match TRBD1. V trimming: 4 bases; J trimming: 1 base; junction bases outside the gene matches: 11. The CDR3 is 17 amino acids. Germline CDR1 and CDR2: SGHNT and YYREEE (reference sequence). The CDR3 nucleotides are TGTGCCAGCAGCAGGATGGGACAGGGAGGACTCCAAGAGACCCAGTACTTC. Translating gives CASSRMGQGGLQETQYF.

This sequence joins TRBV19 and TRBJ2-2, with D possibly TRBD1 on 6 matching bases. V lost 9 bases and J 5 bases, leaving 19 bases between the germline ends. CDR3 size: 15 residues. Germline-derived CDR1 and CDR2 are LNHDA and SQIVND (reference sequence). The CDR3 DNA follows: TGTGCCAGAGTCCGACCAGGGGTAGGAACCGGGGAGCTGTTTTTT. This encodes CARVRPGVGTGELFF.

This chain uses TRBV5-1 with TRBJ2-7; 8 bases are a match to TRBD1. This CDR3 has 15 amino acids. After removal of 0 bases from V and 3 bases from J, the junction contained 5 bases not matched to a gene. Germline assignment: CDR1 SGHRS and CDR2 YFSETQ. The CDR3 spells CASSLATGGGYEQYF. The CDR3 region has the DNA TGCGCCAGCAGCTTGGCTACAGGGGGTGGCTACGAGCAGTACTTC. The full variable domain, completed using reference TRBV5-1 and TRBJ2-7, is KAGVTQTPRYLIKTRGQQVTLSCSPISGHRSVSWYQQTPGQGLQFLFEYFSETQRNKGNFPGRFSGRQFSNSRSEMNVSTLELGDSALYLCASSLATGGGYEQYFGPGTRLTVT.

This clone was seen a few times. The V gene is TRBV2, the J gene TRBJ2-6; D is unclear. Trimming left V 3 bases short and J 0 bases short, with 9 bases between. Germline V gene data show CDR1 as SNHLY and CDR2 as FYNNEI. The CDR3 loop spans 16 amino acids. The CDR3 region is CASSDSWRSGANVLTF. Written as DNA, the CDR3 is TGTGCCAGCAGTGATAGCTGGCGCTCTGGGGCCAACGTCCTGACTTTC. The full variable domain, completed using reference TRBV2 and TRBJ2-6, is EPEVTQTPSHQVTQMGQEVILRCVPISNHLYFYWYRQILGQKVEFLVSFYNNEISEKSEIFDDQFSVERPDGSNFTLKIRSTKLEDSAMYFCASSDSWRSGANVLTFGAGSRLTVL.

The rearrangement joins TRBV7-9 to TRBJ2-7; D remains unclear. This CDR3 contains 14 residues. CDR1 is SEHNR, CDR2 FQNEAQ, per germline (reference sequence). V dropped 2 bases and J dropped 2 bases, with 10 bases sitting between them. CDR3 sequence reads: CASSLIQSTYEQYF. The DNA for the CDR3 is TGTGCCAGCAGCTTAATTCAGTCCACCTACGAGCAGTACTTC. The whole variable domain, filled in from reference TRBV7-9 and TRBJ2-7, reads DTGVSQNPRHKITKRGQNVTFRCDPISEHNRLYWYRQTLGQGPEFLTYFQNEAQLEKSRLLSDRFSAERPKGSFSTLEIQRTEQGDSAMYLCASSLIQSTYEQYFGPGTRLTVT.

This clone showed up just a few times. The V call is TRBV19, the J call TRBJ1-5, with a possible D match to TRBD1 (6 bases). Germline CDR1 reads LNHDA; CDR2 reads SQIVND (reference sequence). V gave up 7 bases and J gave up 2 bases, with 12 bases separating them. The CDR3 loop spans 14 amino acids. The CDR3 nucleotides are TGTGCCAGTAACCTGGGGGGGCGCAATCAGCCCCAGCATTTT. Protein sequence: CASNLGGRNQPQHF.

This clone was seen at least ten times. CDR3 bases: TGTGCCAGCAGCTTAGTCGGTCGTAATTACGAGCAGTACTTC. Its translation is CASSLVGRNYEQYF. This chain links TRBV13 with TRBJ2-7; D gene ambiguous. Trimming shortened V by 1 base and J by 4 bases, and 11 bases separated the two germline ends. Germline CDR1 reads PRHDT; CDR2 reads FYEKMQ (reference sequence). The CDR3 extends over 14 amino acids.

This clone was observed a few times. V usage is TRBV10-1 and J usage is TRBJ2-3; the D gene is possibly TRBD2 (6 bases). Germline-derived CDR1 and CDR2 are WNHNN and SYGVQD (reference sequence). This CDR3 spans 14 amino acids. V was trimmed by 2 bases and J by 2 bases, leaving 8 bases between them. The CDR3 bases are TGCGCCAGCAGTGAGGTGCGGGACACAGATACGCAGTATTTT. This codes for CASSEVRDTDTQYF.

This chain joins TRBV30 and TRBJ2-3; TRBD2 matches at 8 bases. The CDR3 is made up of 14 amino acids. Germline CDR1 and CDR2: GTSNPN and SVGIG (reference sequence). V lost 3 bases, J lost 2 bases, and 4 bases stayed unmatched. CDR3 residues: CAWRSSGSTDTQYF. CDR3 coding DNA: TGTGCCTGGAGGTCTAGCGGGTCCACAGATACGCAGTATTTT.

The CDR3 DNA is TGTGCCAGCAGCCCGTTACAGGGTCGAGGCGGCTACACCTTC. This codes for CASSPLQGRGGYTF. This sequence joins TRBV7-2 and TRBJ1-2; weak D call: TRBD1 (6 bases). The CDR3 extends over 14 amino acids. The germline V and J ends were trimmed by 5 bases and 8 bases, with 18 bases remaining between them. Germline values: CDR1 SGHTA, CDR2 FQGNSA.

The chain links TRBV24-1 to TRBJ2-1; TRBD2 might be the D (5 bases). Germline V CDR1 and CDR2: KGHDR, SFDVKD. V was clipped by 4 bases and J by 5 bases, with 11 bases between them. This CDR3 has 14 amino acids. The DNA of the CDR3 is TGTGCCACCAGTGACGGGCTAGCCGACAATGAGCAGTTCTTC. Translation gives CATSDGLADNEQFF.

CDR3 amino acids: CASSLARFSTDTQYF. The CDR3 DNA reads TGTGCCAGCAGCTTAGCGCGGTTCAGCACAGATACGCAGTATTTT. V is TRBV7-9 and J is TRBJ2-3; no clear D. V was shortened by 0 bases and J by 0 bases, with 7 bases between the two germline ends. CDR3 length: 15 amino acids. The germline CDR1 and CDR2 sequences are SEHNR and FQNEAQ (reference sequence).

A word on this clone: Sequence at one end of the junction differs from germline and may be a read error. The chain links TRBV6-1 to TRBJ2-2, with 15 bases matching TRBD2. The CDR3 runs to 18 residues. CDR1 MNHNS and CDR2 SASEGT come from the germline V gene. The CDR3 here is CASSEGLAGGPGTGELFF. Here the CDR3 DNA reads TGTGCCAGCAGCGAAGGACTAGCGGGAGGGCCGGGGACCGGGGAGCTGTTTTTT.

The chain couples TRBV27 to TRBJ2-7; TRBD2 agrees at 11 bases. The ends lost 8 bases at V and 3 bases at J; junction bases unmatched: 12. CDR3 length: 16 amino acids. Germline CDR1 and CDR2: MNHEY and SMNVEV (reference sequence). DNA of the CDR3: TGTGCCAGCGGGACGTTCGGACTAGCGGGCCGCTACGAGCAGTACTTC. Translation: CASGTFGLAGRYEQYF.

Only a few counts were recorded for this clone. The chain combines TRBV29-1 with TRBJ2-3, with 8 bases that match TRBD2. This CDR3 region has 14 residues. Germline trimming cut 4 bases from V and 1 base from J; bases unmatched to any gene: 4. CDR1 and CDR2 (germline): SQVTM, ANQGSEA. The CDR3 loop reads CSVAGRGGTDTQYF. CDR3 coding DNA: TGCAGCGTTGCAGGGCGGGGGGGCACAGATACGCAGTATTTT.

The chain recombines TRBV7-2 with TRBJ1-1; no clear D gene. The germline CDR1 and CDR2 sequences are SGHTA and FQGNSA. The ends were cut back, 7 bases at V and 10 bases at J, with 19 bases in the middle. The CDR3 runs to 13 residues. The CDR3 DNA sequence: TGTGCCAGCACCCGAGGCGGTGCTGCTGCAGCTTTCTTT. Protein sequence: CASTRGGAAAAFF.

The V gene is TRBV19, the J gene TRBJ2-5; TRBD2 matches 7 bases. The V gene end was trimmed by 1 base and the J gene end by 3 bases; junction bases not matched to a gene: 5. Germline V lookup: CDR1 LNHDA, CDR2 SQIVND (reference sequence). This CDR3 has 15 residues. CDR3 coding DNA: TGTGCCAGTAGTATAGTGCTAGCGGCCGAAGAGACCCAGTACTTC. Translation: CASSIVLAAEETQYF.

The chain combines TRBV5-8 with TRBJ2-1; D may be TRBD2 (6 bases). With 7 bases removed from V and 6 bases from J, the gap between germline ends came to 11 bases. The germline V gene has CDR1 SGHTS and CDR2 YDEGEE. CDR3 length: 12 amino acids. CDR3 DNA sequence: TGTGCCAGCCCGGGGACTGTCAATGAGCAGTTCTTC. This sequence encodes CASPGTVNEQFF.